These T cell receptor beta chains were read from a single sample in a study of T cells in Graves' hyperthyroidism and ophthalmopathy. Each CDR3 protein gets one entry after TCRdb re-called the multiplex PCR reads with MiXCR. The profile shows 250,000 to 300,000 distinct CDR3 sequences, approximately 15% of them singletons. The specimen sequenced was blood. The receptor source for this set is a woman in her thirties or forties with Graves' hyperthyroidism that later progressed to Graves' ophthalmopathy. CDR3s include the opening cysteine and the closing phenylalanine or tryptophan. The D gene is left open where the match is weak. The size of a clone is reported for some rows only, either as once, few or many, or as a class for expanded clones.

many	-	TRBV28	TRBJ1-1	TGTGCCAGCAGTTTGTGGACAGTATCGGAGAACACTGAAGCTTTCTTT	CASSLWTVSENTEAFF
many	-	TRBV7-3	TRBJ2-1	TGTGCCAGCAGCTTCACCCCGGCGGGTGGCGGGCCCGACAATGAGCAGTTCTTC	CASSFTPAGGGPDNEQFF
many	-	TRBV28	TRBJ2-7	TGTGCCAGCAGTTTATTCTCCTACGAGCAGTACTTC	CASSLFSYEQYF
-	-	TRBV27	TRBJ1-4	TGTGCCAGCAGTTATTCCAGGACTAATGAAAAACTGTTTTTT	CASSYSRTNEKLFF
-	TRBD1	TRBV10-3	TRBJ1-1	TGTGTCATCAGTGAACCGGGACAGCTCACTGAAGCTTTCTTT	CVISEPGQLTEAFF
many	-	TRBV27	TRBJ1-5	TGTGCCAGCAGTCTAGGGGGATTTAATCAGCCCCAGCATTTT	CASSLGGFNQPQHF
many	-	TRBV20-1	TRBJ2-1	TGCAGTGCTAGCCCCCTCGATGATAGCGAGTACAATGAGCAGTTCTTC	CSASPLDDSEYNEQFF
many	TRBD1	TRBV14	TRBJ2-4	TGTGCCAGCAGGAAGACAGGGAAAAACATTCAGTACTTC	CASRKTGKNIQYF
-	-	TRBV10-2	TRBJ2-2	TGCGCCAGCAGAGCCCAGGGCACCGGGGAGCTGTTTTTT	CASRAQGTGELFF
many	-	TRBV7-2	TRBJ1-3	TGTGCCAGCAGCTTCGGACAGCCTTACTCTGGAAACACCATATATTTT	CASSFGQPYSGNTIYF
-	TRBD1	TRBV20-1	TRBJ1-6	TGCAGTGCCAGTTCACTGACAGGGGGACTCTATAATTCACCCCTCCACTTT	CSASSLTGGLYNSPLHF
many	-	TRBV7-8	TRBJ2-1	TGTGCCAGCAGCTTAGGCACAGGGTGGGAGGATGAGCAGTTCTTC	CASSLGTGWEDEQFF
-	-	TRBV27	TRBJ2-7	TGTGCCAGCACCTCACCGTGGGGGGAGCAGTACTTC	CASTSPWGEQYF
many	-	TRBV27	TRBJ2-1	TGTGCCAGCAGTTTACGGGTCGGAGGGAACGATGAGCAGTTCTTC	CASSLRVGGNDEQFF
many	TRBD1	TRBV6-1	TRBJ1-5	TGTGCCAGCAGTAACCTCCGACAGGGGGACAATCAGCCCCAGCATTTT	CASSNLRQGDNQPQHF
many	-	TRBV12-3/TRBV12-4	TRBJ2-2	TGTGCCAGCACCAGGGCCACCGTAACCGGGGAGCTGTTTTTT	CASTRATVTGELFF
many	TRBD2	TRBV20-1	TRBJ2-1	TGCAGTGCTAGTTGGGGGACTAGCGGGAGTAATGAGCAGTTCTTC	CSASWGTSGSNEQFF
many	TRBD2	TRBV7-9	TRBJ2-1	TGTGCCAGCAGCTTACAACCGGGACTAGTCTTCGAGCAGTTCTTC	CASSLQPGLVFEQFF
many	-	TRBV5-1	TRBJ2-7	TGCGCCAGCAGCTTGTTCGGGACACCCTACGAGCAGTACTTC	CASSLFGTPYEQYF
many	-	TRBV19	TRBJ2-5	TGCGCCAGTGGCGGACGAGGGGAGACCCAGTACTTC	CASGGRGETQYF
few	-	TRBV6-1	TRBJ2-7	TGTGCCAGCAGAGACTGCGAGCAGTACTTC	CASRDCEQYF
few	-	TRBV5-1	TRBJ1-3	TGCGCCAGCAGCTTGGCCGGGACAGGAAACACCATATATTTT	CASSLAGTGNTIYF
many	-	TRBV11-2	TRBJ1-6	TGTGCCAGCAGCTTAGGAGAGTATTCACCCCTCCACTTT	CASSLGEYSPLHF
-	-	TRBV20-1	TRBJ2-1	TGCAGTGCTCGGGTCTTCTACAATGAGCAGTTCTTC	CSARVFYNEQFF
many	TRBD1	TRBV18	TRBJ2-1	TGTGCCAGCTCACCGACAGGGCGACCCAATGAGCAGTTCTTC	CASSPTGRPNEQFF
many	TRBD1	TRBV19	TRBJ2-6	TGTGCCAGTAGTGGACCGGACAGGGCCGGGGCCAACGTCCTGACTTTC	CASSGPDRAGANVLTF
few	-	TRBV6-1	TRBJ1-1	TGTGCCAGCAGTCTCGGGGGCTTCGGTACTGAAGCTTTCTTT	CASSLGGFGTEAFF
many	-	TRBV10-3	TRBJ2-3	TGTGCCATCAGACAGGGACCAGATACGCAGTATTTT	CAIRQGPDTQYF
-	TRBD1	TRBV19	TRBJ2-7	TGTGCCAGTAGTATCGGGGGACAGGCTAACTCTTACGAGCAGTACTTC	CASSIGGQANSYEQYF